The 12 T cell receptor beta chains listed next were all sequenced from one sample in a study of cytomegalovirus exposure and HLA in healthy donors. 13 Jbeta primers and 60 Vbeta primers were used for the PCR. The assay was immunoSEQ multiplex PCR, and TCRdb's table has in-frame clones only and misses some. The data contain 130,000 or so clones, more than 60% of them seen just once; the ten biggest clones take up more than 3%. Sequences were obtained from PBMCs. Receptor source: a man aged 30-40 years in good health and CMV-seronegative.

CDR3 in amino acids: CASSFNGYTF. The CDR3, as DNA: TGTGCCAGCAGTTTTAATGGCTACACCTTC. This chain links TRBV2 with TRBJ1-2; the D is unclear. Germline V CDR1 and CDR2: SNHLY, FYNNEI. Trimming pared 5 bases from V and 6 bases from J, leaving 4 bases between. The CDR3 covers 10 residues.

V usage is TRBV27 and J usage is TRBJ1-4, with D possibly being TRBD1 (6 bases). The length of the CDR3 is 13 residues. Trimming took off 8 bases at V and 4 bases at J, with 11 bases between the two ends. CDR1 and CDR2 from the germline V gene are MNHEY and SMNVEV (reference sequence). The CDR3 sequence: CASARTDNEKLFF. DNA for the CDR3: TGTGCCAGCGCTCGGACAGATAATGAAAAACTGTTTTTT.

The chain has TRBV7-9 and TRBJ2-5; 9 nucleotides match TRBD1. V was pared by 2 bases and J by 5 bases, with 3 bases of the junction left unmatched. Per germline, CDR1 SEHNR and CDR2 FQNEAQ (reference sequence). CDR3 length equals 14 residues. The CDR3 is CASSLNRGRETQYF. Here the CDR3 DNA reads TGTGCCAGCAGCTTAAACAGGGGGCGGGAGACCCAGTACTTC. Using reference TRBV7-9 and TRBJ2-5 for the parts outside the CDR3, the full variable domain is DTGVSQNPRHKITKRGQNVTFRCDPISEHNRLYWYRQTLGQGPEFLTYFQNEAQLEKSRLLSDRFSAERPKGSFSTLEIQRTEQGDSAMYLCASSLNRGRETQYFGPGTRLLVL.

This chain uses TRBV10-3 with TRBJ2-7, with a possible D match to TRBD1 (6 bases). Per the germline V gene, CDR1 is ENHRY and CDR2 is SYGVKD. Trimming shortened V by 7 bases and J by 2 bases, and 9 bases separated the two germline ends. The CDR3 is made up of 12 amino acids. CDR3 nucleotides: TGTGCCATCACGACAGGCGCCTACGAGCAGTACTTC. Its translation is CAITTGAYEQYF.

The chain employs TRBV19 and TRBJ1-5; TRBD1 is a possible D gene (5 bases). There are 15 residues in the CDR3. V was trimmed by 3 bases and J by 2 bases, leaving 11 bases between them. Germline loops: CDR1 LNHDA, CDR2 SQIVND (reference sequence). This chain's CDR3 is CASSIQGTGNQPQHF. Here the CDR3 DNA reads TGTGCCAGTAGTATTCAGGGAACGGGCAATCAGCCCCAGCATTTT.

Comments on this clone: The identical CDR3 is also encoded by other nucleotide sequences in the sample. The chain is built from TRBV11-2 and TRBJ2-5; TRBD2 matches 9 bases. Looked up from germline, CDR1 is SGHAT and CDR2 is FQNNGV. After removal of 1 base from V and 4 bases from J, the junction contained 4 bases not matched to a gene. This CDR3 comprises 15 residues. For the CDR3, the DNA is TGTGCCAGCAGCTTAGGACTAGCGGAGGGAGAGACCCAGTACTTC. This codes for CASSLGLAEGETQYF.

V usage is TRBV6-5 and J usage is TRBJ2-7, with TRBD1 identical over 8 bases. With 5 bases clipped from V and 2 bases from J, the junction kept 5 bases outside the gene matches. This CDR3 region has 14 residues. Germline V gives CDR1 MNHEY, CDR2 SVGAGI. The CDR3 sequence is CASSPPGQAYEQYF. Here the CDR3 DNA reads TGTGCCAGCAGTCCCCCGGGACAGGCCTACGAGCAGTACTTC.

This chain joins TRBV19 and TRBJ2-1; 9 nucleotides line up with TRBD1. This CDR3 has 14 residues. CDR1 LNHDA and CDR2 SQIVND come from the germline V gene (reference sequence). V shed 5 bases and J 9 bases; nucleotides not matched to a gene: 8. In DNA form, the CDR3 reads TGTGCCAGTAGTGCTACAGGGGGCCAGGTTGAGCAGTTCTTC. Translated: CASSATGGQVEQFF.

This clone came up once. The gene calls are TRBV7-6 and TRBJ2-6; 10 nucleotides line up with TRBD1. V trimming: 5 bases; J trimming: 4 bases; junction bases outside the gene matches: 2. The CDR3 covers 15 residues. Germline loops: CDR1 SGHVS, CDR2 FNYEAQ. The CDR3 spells CASSDRGLGANVLTF. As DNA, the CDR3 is TGTGCCAGCAGCGACAGGGGGCTGGGGGCCAACGTCCTGACTTTC.

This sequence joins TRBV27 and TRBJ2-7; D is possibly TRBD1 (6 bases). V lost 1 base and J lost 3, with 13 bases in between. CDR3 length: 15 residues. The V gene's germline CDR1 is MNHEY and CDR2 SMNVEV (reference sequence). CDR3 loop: CASSLYGGTVYEQYF. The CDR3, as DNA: TGTGCCAGCAGTTTATATGGGGGCACGGTCTACGAGCAGTACTTC.

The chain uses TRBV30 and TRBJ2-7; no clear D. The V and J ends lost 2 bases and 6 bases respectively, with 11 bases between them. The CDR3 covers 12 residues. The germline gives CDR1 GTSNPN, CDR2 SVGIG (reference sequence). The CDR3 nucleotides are TGTGCCTGGAGTCCCGGAGCAAGCGAGCAGTACTTC. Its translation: CAWSPGASEQYF.

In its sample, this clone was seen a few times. In DNA form, the CDR3 reads TGTGCCAGCAGCTTGCAGGGCGGTGAAGCTTTCTTT. As protein: CASSLQGGEAFF. This chain connects TRBV7-6 to TRBJ1-1; possibly TRBD1 for D (5 bases). The germline gives CDR1 SGHVS, CDR2 FNYEAQ. Trimming took off 3 bases at V and 7 bases at J, with 9 bases between the two ends. The CDR3 contains 12 residues.